One and the same sample provided the 32 T cell receptor beta chains below, sequenced in a study of blood T cell repertoires in COVID-19. The repertoire was sequenced with immunoSEQ multiplex PCR; TCRdb's copy has only in-frame clones and lacks some. This sample has some 95,000 clones, with roughly 72% found just once. Source material: peripheral blood. All receptors come from a man aged 70 or older with acute or convalescent COVID-19.

This sequence joins TRBV27 and TRBJ2-6, with TRBD2 as a possible D gene (5 bases). V was trimmed by 8 bases and J by 0 bases, leaving 11 bases between them. The CDR3 totals 15 residues. From germline, CDR1 is MNHEY and CDR2 SMNVEV (reference sequence). Written as DNA, the CDR3 is TGTGCCAGCTACGGTGGAGGCTCTGGGGCCAACGTCCTGACTTTC. Translated: CASYGGGSGANVLTF.

The chain uses TRBV15 and TRBJ2-3; weak D call: TRBD1 (6 bases). V was trimmed by 6 bases and J by 5 bases, leaving 9 bases between them. The CDR3 runs 12 residues. Germline V CDR1 and CDR2: LNHNV, YYDKDF (reference sequence). The CDR3 loop is CATRQQGDTQYF. The CDR3 coding sequence is TGTGCCACCAGACAACAGGGAGATACGCAGTATTTT.

The CDR3 nucleotides read TGTGCCAGCAGTTATCGACAGTTGAACACCGGGGAGCTGTTTTTT. It yields the protein CASSYRQLNTGELFF. The chain combines TRBV6-6 with TRBJ2-2; D possibly corresponds to TRBD1 (5 bases). The CDR3 contains 15 residues. V lost 3 bases and J lost 1, with 9 bases in between. Germline CDR1 is MNHNY and CDR2 is SVGAGI (reference sequence).

This clone appeared a few times. V is TRBV7-3 and J is TRBJ2-2; no reliable D call. The V end lost 2 bases, the J end lost 7 bases, and 14 bases lay between the germline ends. The CDR3 is made up of 15 amino acids. Per germline, CDR1 SGHTA and CDR2 FQGTGA. The DNA for the CDR3 is TGTGCCAGCAGCTTAGGTGCAATCGCACTCGGGGAGCTGTTTTTT. Protein product: CASSLGAIALGELFF.

This chain uses TRBV19 with TRBJ2-3; 8 nucleotides line up with TRBD1. The length of the CDR3 is 17 residues. Germline V gene sequence: CDR1 LNHDA, CDR2 SQIVND (reference sequence). Trimming cost V 3 bases and J 1 base; bases outside gene matches: 9. The CDR3 loop reads CASSIGQGAFGTDTQYF. In DNA form, the CDR3 reads TGTGCCAGTAGTATCGGTCAGGGGGCGTTCGGCACAGATACGCAGTATTTT.

V gene TRBV2 combines with J gene TRBJ1-1; 8 bases are shared with TRBD1. V lost 6 bases to trimming and J lost 4 bases; unmatched junction nucleotides: 10. CDR3 length: 15 amino acids. Germline values: CDR1 SNHLY, CDR2 FYNNEI. The CDR3 sequence: CASSPSQGAVTEAFF. The CDR3 DNA sequence: TGTGCCAGCAGCCCAAGTCAGGGGGCTGTCACTGAAGCTTTCTTT.

J is TRBJ2-7 and V is TRBV10-3, with 10 nucleotides matching TRBD1. The germline gives CDR1 ENHRY, CDR2 SYGVKD. The V and J ends lost 3 bases and 1 base, in that order; junction bases with no gene match: 3. The CDR3 loop spans 15 amino acids. The CDR3 reads CAISDPGQGSYEQYF. DNA of the CDR3: TGTGCCATCAGTGACCCGGGACAGGGGTCCTACGAGCAGTACTTC.

There are a few counts of this clone. V is TRBV7-3 and J is TRBJ2-7; no definite D call. Germline CDR1 SGHTA, CDR2 FQGTGA. V lost 0 bases and J lost 2, with 11 bases in between. This CDR3 is built from 15 residues. The CDR3 DNA is TGTGCCAGCAGCTTAACGTACGTCTACCCCTACGAGCAGTACTTC. Protein sequence: CASSLTYVYPYEQYF.

This clone was seen once. The chain has TRBV6-5 and TRBJ2-7; D is ambiguous. Trimming stripped 5 bases from V and 0 bases from J, with 8 bases between. Looked up from germline, CDR1 is MNHEY and CDR2 is SVGAGI. This CDR3 is 13 amino acids long. CDR3 nucleotides: TGTGCCAGCAGTCCCGGGTCCTCCTACGAGCAGTACGTC. It codes for CASSPGSSYEQYV.

The chain joins TRBV5-6 to TRBJ1-2; 7 nucleotides align to TRBD1. The CDR3 length is 13 residues. The germline V gene encodes CDR1 SGHDT and CDR2 YYEEEE. Losses at the gene ends were 0 bases for V and 4 bases for J; bases not matched to a gene: 0. DNA for the CDR3: TGTGCCAGCAGCTTGGGGACAGGCTATGGCTACACCTTC. Its translation is CASSLGTGYGYTF.

The rearrangement joins TRBV29-1 to TRBJ2-2; the D gene is possibly TRBD2 (6 bases). Trimming cost V 7 bases and J 2 bases, with 17 bases left between them. The CDR3 has 15 residues. CDR1 and CDR2 (germline): SQVTM, ANQGSEA. The CDR3 reads CSASRGASNTGELFF. The DNA of the CDR3 is TGCAGCGCCAGTCGCGGGGCCTCAAACACCGGGGAGCTGTTTTTT.

V and J are TRBV9 and TRBJ2-2; maybe TRBD2 (5 bases). Germline CDR1 SGDLS, CDR2 YYNGEE. This CDR3 contains 15 residues. V was trimmed by 0 bases and J by 0 bases, leaving 6 bases between them. The CDR3 DNA follows: TGTGCCAGCAGCGTAGGGACTGCGAACACCGGGGAGCTGTTTTTT. It codes for CASSVGTANTGELFF.

The CDR3 bases are TGCGCCAGCAGCTTTGAGGGACAGCCCTACGAGCAGTACGTC. Translated: CASSFEGQPYEQYV. This sequence joins TRBV5-1 and TRBJ2-7, with 7 nucleotides matching TRBD1. Germline assignment: CDR1 SGHRS and CDR2 YFSETQ. V dropped 2 bases and J dropped 2; count of bases not matched to a gene: 4. The CDR3 covers 14 residues.

The gene calls are TRBV5-4 and TRBJ2-3; D uncertain. The CDR3 sequence is 14 residues long. Germline V gene sequence: CDR1 SGHNT, CDR2 YYREEE (reference sequence). Trimming took off 3 bases at V and 2 bases at J, with 10 bases between the two ends. The CDR3 bases are TGTGCCAGCAGCTCTTCGGGTTTCACAGATACGCAGTATTTT. This codes for CASSSSGFTDTQYF.

This clone appeared many times. The CDR3: CASSQEGGTHAYEQYF. The CDR3 DNA follows: TGTGCCAGCAGCCAAGAGGGAGGTACACACGCCTACGAGCAGTACTTC. The V and J genes are TRBV7-8 and TRBJ2-7, with a possible D match to TRBD2 (6 bases). CDR1 SGHVS and CDR2 FQNEAQ come from the germline V gene. V was trimmed by 5 bases and J by 2 bases, leaving 19 bases between them. CDR3 length: 16 residues.

The V and J genes are TRBV6-5 and TRBJ1-5, with 9 bases fitting TRBD1. Germline V gene data show CDR1 as MNHEY and CDR2 as SVGAGI. The CDR3 is 15 residues long. The J segment lost 5 bases and the V segment lost 6 bases, leaving 8 bases of the junction unmatched. CDR3 in DNA: TGTGCCAGCAGCCTCTGGACAGGGGCCGATCAGCCCCAGCATTTT. Translating gives CASSLWTGADQPQHF.

The chain carries TRBV6-5 and TRBJ1-1; maybe TRBD1 (5 bases). V gave up 2 bases and J gave up 7 bases, with 8 bases separating them. Germline V gene lookup returns CDR1 MNHEY and CDR2 SVGAGI. CDR3 length equals 12 residues. The CDR3 region is CASSYKGNEAFF. The CDR3 DNA follows: TGTGCCAGCAGTTACAAGGGGAATGAAGCTTTCTTT.

The chain employs TRBV5-4 and TRBJ2-1; possible D gene TRBD2, 7 bases. The germline CDR1 and CDR2 sequences are SGHNT and YYREEE (reference sequence). This CDR3 is 19 amino acids long. Deletions cut 0 bases from V and 5 bases from J, with 24 bases between. CDR3 nucleotide sequence: TGTGCCAGCAGCTTGGACCCCATCCCAGCGGGACAAAAGGACAATGAGCAGTTCTTC. This translates into CASSLDPIPAGQKDNEQFF.

The chain carries TRBV5-6 and TRBJ1-5, with 7 bases lining up with TRBD1. The V and J ends lost 2 bases and 7 bases, in that order; junction bases with no gene match: 12. The length of the CDR3 is 16 residues. The germline V gene has CDR1 SGHDT and CDR2 YYEEEE. CDR3 region: CASSLGRTGARQPQHF. For the CDR3, the DNA is TGTGCCAGCAGCTTAGGGCGTACAGGGGCCCGACAGCCCCAGCATTTT.

This clone was found a few times. The chain joins TRBV7-6 to TRBJ1-3; D gene ambiguous. CDR1 SGHVS and CDR2 FNYEAQ come from the germline V gene. The CDR3 totals 13 residues. Trimming left V 8 bases short and J 0 bases short, with 8 bases between. The CDR3 is CASSRGSGNTIYF. The DNA for the CDR3 is TGTGCCAGCTCCCGGGGCTCTGGAAACACCATATATTTT.

This clone was seen once. The rearrangement links TRBV24-1 to TRBJ2-2; 11 bases fit TRBD1. This CDR3 contains 18 residues. Trimming took 3 bases from V and 6 from J; bases not matched to a gene: 11. Germline V gives CDR1 KGHDR, CDR2 SFDVKD. Here the CDR3 reads CATSDPFGTGGLAGELFF. The CDR3 nucleotides are TGTGCCACCAGTGATCCCTTTGGGACAGGGGGTCTAGCCGGGGAGCTGTTTTTT.

The J gene is TRBJ2-5, the V gene TRBV20-1; possible D gene TRBD1, 5 bases. Germline lookup yields CDR1 DFQATT and CDR2 SNEGSKA (reference sequence). Trimming took 6 bases from V and 5 from J, leaving 19 bases between them. CDR3 length equals 14 residues. The CDR3 sequence is CSASRGPKEETQYF. Written as DNA, the CDR3 is TGCAGTGCCAGTAGGGGCCCAAAAGAGGAGACCCAGTACTTC.

V usage is TRBV19 and J usage is TRBJ1-1; the D is unclear. The CDR3 totals 12 residues. Germline CDR1 is LNHDA and CDR2 is SQIVND (reference sequence). With 5 bases removed from V and 3 bases from J, the gap between germline ends came to 7 bases. CDR3 bases: TGTGCCAGTAGTGGCCAGTACACTGAAGCTTTCTTT. Translation gives CASSGQYTEAFF.

This clone was observed a few times. The CDR3 region is CASTADRVVNSPLHF. CDR3 DNA: TGTGCCAGTACCGCGGACAGGGTCGTTAATTCACCCCTCCACTTT. V gene TRBV19 combines with J gene TRBJ1-6; 8 positions match TRBD1. The trim removed 7 bases at V and 6 bases at J, leaving 8 bases unmatched. Germline CDR1 reads LNHDA; CDR2 reads SQIVND (reference sequence). The CDR3 is 15 amino acids.

The V gene is TRBV25-1, the J gene TRBJ1-3; possibly TRBD1 for D (5 bases). Per germline, CDR1 MGHDK and CDR2 SYGVNS. V was clipped by 4 bases and J by 2 bases, with 15 bases between them. CDR3 length: 16 amino acids. The CDR3 here is CASSVGRGIAGNTIYF. The DNA of the CDR3 is TGTGCCAGCAGTGTGGGACGGGGGATCGCTGGAAACACCATATATTTT.

V and J are TRBV5-8 and TRBJ1-6; 8 nucleotides line up with TRBD1. This CDR3 has 14 residues. The germline V gene has CDR1 SGHTS and CDR2 YDEGEE. J lost 6 bases, V lost 7 bases, and 6 bases had no gene match. The CDR3 DNA follows: TGTGCCAGCGGGGACAGGTCGGGTAATTCACCCCTCCACTTT. The encoded protein is CASGDRSGNSPLHF.

The chain recombines TRBV5-1 with TRBJ1-2; no definite D call. The CDR3 loop spans 14 amino acids. CDR1 and CDR2 (germline): SGHRS, YFSETQ. Deletions cut 0 bases from V and 0 bases from J, with 6 bases between. CDR3 in amino acids: CASSLDPANYGYTF. The CDR3 DNA is TGCGCCAGCAGCTTGGACCCAGCTAACTATGGCTACACCTTC.

The CDR3 loop reads CASSFTTGGGYTF. The CDR3 nucleotides read TGTGCCAGCAGCTTCACTACAGGAGGGGGCTACACCTTC. V usage is TRBV5-8 and J usage is TRBJ1-2; the D gene is possibly TRBD1 (5 bases). CDR1 is SGHTS and CDR2 is YDEGEE in the germline V gene. The CDR3 is made up of 13 amino acids. V lost 2 bases and J 8 bases, leaving 13 bases between the germline ends.

The J gene is TRBJ1-5, the V gene TRBV5-4; 7 bases are a match to TRBD1. In germline, CDR1 is SGHNT, CDR2 YYREEE (reference sequence). The CDR3 has 15 amino acids. V lost 2 bases to trimming and J lost 2 bases; unmatched junction nucleotides: 4. The CDR3 bases are TGTGCCAGCAGCTTCTTCCAGGGGGGCAATCAGCCCCAGCATTTT. Translating it yields CASSFFQGGNQPQHF. Full variable domain (remainder filled in from reference TRBV5-4 and TRBJ1-5): ETGVTQSPTHLIKTRGQQVTLRCSSQSGHNTVSWYQQALGQGPQFIFQYYREEENGRGNFPPRFSGLQFPNYSSELNVNALELDDSALYLCASSFFQGGNQPQHFGDGTRLSIL.

The chain links TRBV5-1 to TRBJ1-1; weak D call: TRBD1 (6 bases). V was pared by 0 bases and J by 6 bases, with 9 bases between. CDR1 is SGHRS, CDR2 YFSETQ, per germline. The CDR3 is made up of 13 amino acids. CDR3 sequence reads: CASSLGGTSEAFF. The CDR3 nucleotides are TGCGCCAGCAGCTTGGGAGGGACATCTGAAGCTTTCTTT.

This chain joins TRBV9 and TRBJ1-1; no definite D call. This CDR3 has 15 residues. Germline V CDR1 and CDR2: SGDLS, YYNGEE. The V end lost 4 bases, the J end lost 4 bases, and 17 bases lay between the germline ends. CDR3 bases: TGTGCCAGCAGCCTGGACGACCGGAGGCCCACTGAAGCTTTCTTT. Residues: CASSLDDRRPTEAFF.

This clone was observed a few times. V is TRBV5-1 and J is TRBJ1-5, with 7 bases matching TRBD1. After removal of 4 bases from V and 7 bases from J, the junction contained 8 bases not matched to a gene. Germline-derived CDR1 and CDR2 are SGHRS and YFSETQ. This CDR3 has 14 amino acids. CDR3 loop: CASSQGGIYQPQHF. CDR3 DNA: TGCGCCAGCAGCCAGGGGGGTATATACCAGCCCCAGCATTTT.